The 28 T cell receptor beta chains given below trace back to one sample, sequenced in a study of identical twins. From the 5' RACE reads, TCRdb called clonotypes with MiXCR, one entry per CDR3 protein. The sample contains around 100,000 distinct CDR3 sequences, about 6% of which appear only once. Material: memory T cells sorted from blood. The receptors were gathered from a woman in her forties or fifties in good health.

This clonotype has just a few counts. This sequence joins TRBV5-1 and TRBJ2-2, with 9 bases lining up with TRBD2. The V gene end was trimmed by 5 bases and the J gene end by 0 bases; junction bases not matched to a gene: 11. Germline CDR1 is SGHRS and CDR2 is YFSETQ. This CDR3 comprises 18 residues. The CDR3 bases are TGCGCCAGCAGATACCAGGGTGCGGGAGGGCCGAACACCGGGGAGCTGTTTTTT. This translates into CASRYQGAGGPNTGELFF.

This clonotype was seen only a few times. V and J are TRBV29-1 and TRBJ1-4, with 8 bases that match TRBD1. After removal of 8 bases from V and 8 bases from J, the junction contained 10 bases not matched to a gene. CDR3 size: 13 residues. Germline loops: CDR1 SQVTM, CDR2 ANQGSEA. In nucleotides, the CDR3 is TGCAGCATACCAGGGGGCTTGGGGGAAAAACTGTTTTTT. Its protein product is CSIPGGLGEKLFF.

Here the CDR3 DNA reads TGCAGTGCTAGTCATGGGCCTGGCTACACCTTC. It codes for CSASHGPGYTF. The chain links TRBV20-1 to TRBJ1-2; D uncertain. V lost 3 bases and J lost 7, with 9 bases in between. Germline V gene sequence: CDR1 DFQATT, CDR2 SNEGSKA (reference sequence). The length of the CDR3 is 11 residues.

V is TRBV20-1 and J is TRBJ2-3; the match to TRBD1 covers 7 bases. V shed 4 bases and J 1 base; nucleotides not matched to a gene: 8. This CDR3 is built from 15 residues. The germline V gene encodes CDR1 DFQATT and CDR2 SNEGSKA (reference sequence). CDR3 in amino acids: CSATDRALGTDTQYF. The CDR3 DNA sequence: TGCAGTGCTACAGACAGGGCCCTAGGCACAGATACGCAGTATTTT.

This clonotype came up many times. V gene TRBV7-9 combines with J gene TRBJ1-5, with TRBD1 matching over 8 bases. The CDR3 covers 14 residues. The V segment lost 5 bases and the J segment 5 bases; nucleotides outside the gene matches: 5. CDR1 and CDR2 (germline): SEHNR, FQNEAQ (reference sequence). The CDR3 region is CASSRGQEYQPQHF. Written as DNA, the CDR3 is TGTGCCAGCAGCCGGGGACAGGAATATCAGCCCCAGCATTTT.

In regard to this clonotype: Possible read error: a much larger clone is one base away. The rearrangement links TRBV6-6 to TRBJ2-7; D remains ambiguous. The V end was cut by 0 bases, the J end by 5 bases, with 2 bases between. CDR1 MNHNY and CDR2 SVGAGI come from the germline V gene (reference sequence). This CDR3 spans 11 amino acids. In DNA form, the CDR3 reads TGTGCCAGCAGTTACTCTAACGAGCAGTACTTC. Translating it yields CASSYSNEQYF.

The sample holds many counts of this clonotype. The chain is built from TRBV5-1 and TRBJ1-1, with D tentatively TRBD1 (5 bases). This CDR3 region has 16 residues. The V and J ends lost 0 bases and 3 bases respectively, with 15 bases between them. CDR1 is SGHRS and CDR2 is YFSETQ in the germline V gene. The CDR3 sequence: CASSLGRMRGDTEAFF. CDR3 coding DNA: TGCGCCAGCAGCTTGGGTCGAATGAGGGGTGACACTGAAGCTTTCTTT.

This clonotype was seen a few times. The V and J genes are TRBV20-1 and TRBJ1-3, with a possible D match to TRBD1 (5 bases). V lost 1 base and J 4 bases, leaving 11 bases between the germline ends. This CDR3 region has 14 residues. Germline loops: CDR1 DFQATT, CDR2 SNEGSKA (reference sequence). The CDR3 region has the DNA TGCAGTGCTAGAGTGGGGGTCGCCGGAAACACCATATATTTT. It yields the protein CSARVGVAGNTIYF.

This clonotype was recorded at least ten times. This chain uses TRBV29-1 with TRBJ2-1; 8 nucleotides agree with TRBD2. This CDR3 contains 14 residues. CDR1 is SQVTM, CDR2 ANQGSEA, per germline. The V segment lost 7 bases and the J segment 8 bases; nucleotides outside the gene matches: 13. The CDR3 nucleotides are TGCAGCGCCTACGGGAGGGCCTCTCGAGATGAGCAGTTCTTC. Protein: CSAYGRASRDEQFF.

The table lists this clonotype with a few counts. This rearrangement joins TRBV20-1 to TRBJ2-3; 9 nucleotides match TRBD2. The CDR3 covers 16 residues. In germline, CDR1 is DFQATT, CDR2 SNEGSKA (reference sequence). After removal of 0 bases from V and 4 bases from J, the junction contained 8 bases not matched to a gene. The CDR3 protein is CSARDLMTSGSDTQYF. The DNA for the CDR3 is TGCAGTGCTAGAGATCTGATGACTAGCGGTTCAGATACGCAGTATTTT.

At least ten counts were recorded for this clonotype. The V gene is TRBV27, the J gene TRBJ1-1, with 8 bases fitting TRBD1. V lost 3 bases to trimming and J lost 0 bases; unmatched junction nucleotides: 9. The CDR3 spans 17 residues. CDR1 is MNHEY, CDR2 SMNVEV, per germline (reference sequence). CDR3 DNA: TGTGCCAGCAGTTTGGGCAGGGGGCTTCGGGTGAACACTGAAGCTTTCTTT. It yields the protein CASSLGRGLRVNTEAFF.

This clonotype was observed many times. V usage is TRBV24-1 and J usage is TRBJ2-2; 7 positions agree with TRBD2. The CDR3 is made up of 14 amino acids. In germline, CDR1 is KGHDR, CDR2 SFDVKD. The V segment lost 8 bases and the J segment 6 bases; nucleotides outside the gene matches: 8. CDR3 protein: CATMPSGSAGELFF. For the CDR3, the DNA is TGTGCCACCATGCCTAGCGGTTCAGCCGGGGAGCTGTTTTTT.

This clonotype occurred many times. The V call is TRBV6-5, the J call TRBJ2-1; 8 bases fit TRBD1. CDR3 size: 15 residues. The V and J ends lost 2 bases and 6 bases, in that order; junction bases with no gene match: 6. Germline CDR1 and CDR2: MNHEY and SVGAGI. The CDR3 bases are TGTGCCAGCAGTTACACGCGGGACAGGAGCAATGAGCAGTTCTTC. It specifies CASSYTRDRSNEQFF.

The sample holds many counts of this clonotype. The CDR3 nucleotides read TGCAGTGCTAGCCTAGATCGGACAGGGACAAACTATGGCTACACCTTC. Translation: CSASLDRTGTNYGYTF. The rearrangement uses TRBV20-1 and TRBJ1-2; 8 bases align to TRBD1. Per the germline V gene, CDR1 is DFQATT and CDR2 is SNEGSKA (reference sequence). CDR3 size: 16 residues. V lost 3 bases and J lost 2; bases outside the gene matches: 11.

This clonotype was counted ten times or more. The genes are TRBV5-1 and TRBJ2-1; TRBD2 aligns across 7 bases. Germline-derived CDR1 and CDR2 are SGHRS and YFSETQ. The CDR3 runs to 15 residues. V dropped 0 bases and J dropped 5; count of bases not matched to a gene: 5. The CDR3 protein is CASSLDSGHNNEQFF. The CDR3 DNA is TGCGCCAGCAGCTTGGATAGCGGGCATAACAATGAGCAGTTCTTC.

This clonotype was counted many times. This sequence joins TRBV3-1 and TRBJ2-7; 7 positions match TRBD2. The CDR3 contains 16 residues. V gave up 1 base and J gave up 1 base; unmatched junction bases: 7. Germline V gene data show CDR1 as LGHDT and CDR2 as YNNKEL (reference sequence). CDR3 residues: CASSQVSGEISYEQYV. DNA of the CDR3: TGTGCCAGCAGCCAAGTGAGCGGGGAGATATCCTACGAGCAGTACGTC.

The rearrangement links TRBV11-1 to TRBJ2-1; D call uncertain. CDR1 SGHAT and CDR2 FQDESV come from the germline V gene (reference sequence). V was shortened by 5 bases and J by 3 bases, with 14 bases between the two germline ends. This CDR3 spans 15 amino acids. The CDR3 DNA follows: TGTGCCAGCAGCCCCCGGTCCCTAGGCTACAATGAGCAGTTCTTC. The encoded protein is CASSPRSLGYNEQFF.

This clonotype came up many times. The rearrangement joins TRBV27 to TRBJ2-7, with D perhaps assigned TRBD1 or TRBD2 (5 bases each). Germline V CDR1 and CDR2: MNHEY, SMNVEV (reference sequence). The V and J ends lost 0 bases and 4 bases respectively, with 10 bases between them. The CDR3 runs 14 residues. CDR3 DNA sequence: TGTGCCAGCAGTTTATCGAGGGGATCTTACGAGCAGTACGTC. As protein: CASSLSRGSYEQYV.

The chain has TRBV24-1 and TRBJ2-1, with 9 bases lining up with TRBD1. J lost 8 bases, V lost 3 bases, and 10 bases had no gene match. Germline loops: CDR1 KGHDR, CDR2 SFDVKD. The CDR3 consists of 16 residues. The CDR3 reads CATSDPGTGTSHEQFF. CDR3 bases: TGTGCCACCAGTGATCCCGGGACAGGGACCAGTCATGAGCAGTTCTTC.

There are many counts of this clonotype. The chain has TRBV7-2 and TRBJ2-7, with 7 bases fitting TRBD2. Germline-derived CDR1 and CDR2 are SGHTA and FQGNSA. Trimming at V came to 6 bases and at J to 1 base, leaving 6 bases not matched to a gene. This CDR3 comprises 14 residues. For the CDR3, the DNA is TGTGCCAGCAGAGTGGAGGGAGGGTCCTACGAGCAGTACTTC. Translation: CASRVEGGSYEQYF.

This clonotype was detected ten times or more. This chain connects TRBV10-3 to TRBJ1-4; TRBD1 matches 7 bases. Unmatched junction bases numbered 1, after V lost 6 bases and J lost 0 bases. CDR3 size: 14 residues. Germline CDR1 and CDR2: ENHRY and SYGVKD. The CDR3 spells CAIRGTATNEKLFF. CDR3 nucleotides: TGTGCCATCAGGGGGACAGCAACTAATGAAAAACTGTTTTTT.

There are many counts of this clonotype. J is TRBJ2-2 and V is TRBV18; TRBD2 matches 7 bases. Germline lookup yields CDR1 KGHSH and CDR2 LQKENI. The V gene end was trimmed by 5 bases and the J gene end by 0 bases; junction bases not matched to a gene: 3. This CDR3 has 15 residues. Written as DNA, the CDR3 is TGTGCCAGCTCAGCAGCGGGGCCGAACACCGGGGAGCTGTTTTTT. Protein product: CASSAAGPNTGELFF. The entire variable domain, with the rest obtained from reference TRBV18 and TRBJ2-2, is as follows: NAGVMQNPRHLVRRRGQEARLRCSPMKGHSHVYWYRQLPEEGLKFMVYLQKENIIDESGMPKERFSAEFPKEGPSILRIQQVVRGDSAAYFCASSAAGPNTGELFFGEGSRLTVL.

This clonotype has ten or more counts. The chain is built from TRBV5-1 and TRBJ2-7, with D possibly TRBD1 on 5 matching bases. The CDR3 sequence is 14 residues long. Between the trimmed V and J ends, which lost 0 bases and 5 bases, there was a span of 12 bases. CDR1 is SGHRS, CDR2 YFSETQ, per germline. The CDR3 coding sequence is TGCGCCAGCAGCTTGGGACAGCCCTGGGACGAGCAGTACTTC. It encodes CASSLGQPWDEQYF.

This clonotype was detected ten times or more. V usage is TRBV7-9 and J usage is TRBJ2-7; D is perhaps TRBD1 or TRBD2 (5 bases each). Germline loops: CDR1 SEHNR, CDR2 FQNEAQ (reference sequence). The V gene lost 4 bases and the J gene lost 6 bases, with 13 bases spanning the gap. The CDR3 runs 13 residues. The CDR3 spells CASSSGRGAEQYV. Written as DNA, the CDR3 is TGTGCCAGCAGCTCGGGACGAGGCGCCGAGCAGTACGTC.

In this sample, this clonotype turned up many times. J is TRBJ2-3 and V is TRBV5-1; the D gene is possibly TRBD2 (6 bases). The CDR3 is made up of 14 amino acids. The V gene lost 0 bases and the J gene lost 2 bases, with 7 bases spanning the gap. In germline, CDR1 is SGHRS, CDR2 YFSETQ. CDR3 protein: CASSLGGNTDTQYF. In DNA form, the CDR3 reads TGCGCCAGCAGCTTGGGCGGGAACACAGATACGCAGTATTTT.

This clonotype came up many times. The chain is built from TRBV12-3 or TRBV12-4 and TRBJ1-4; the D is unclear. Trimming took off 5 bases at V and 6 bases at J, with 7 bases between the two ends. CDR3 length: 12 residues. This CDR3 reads CASSRTDEKLFF. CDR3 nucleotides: TGTGCCAGCAGTCGGACGGATGAAAAACTGTTTTTT.

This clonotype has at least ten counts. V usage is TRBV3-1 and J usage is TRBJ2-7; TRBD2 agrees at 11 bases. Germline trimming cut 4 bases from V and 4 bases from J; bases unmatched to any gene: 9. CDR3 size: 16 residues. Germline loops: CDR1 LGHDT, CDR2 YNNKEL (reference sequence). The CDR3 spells CASSLNLAGGPYEQYF. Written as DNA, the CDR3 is TGTGCCAGCAGCCTGAATTTAGCGGGAGGGCCATACGAGCAGTACTTC.

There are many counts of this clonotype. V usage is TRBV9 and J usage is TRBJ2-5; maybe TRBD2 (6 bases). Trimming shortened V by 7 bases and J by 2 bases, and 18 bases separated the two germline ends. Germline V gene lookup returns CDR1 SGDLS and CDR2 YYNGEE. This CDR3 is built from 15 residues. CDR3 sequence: CASSRGSGYQETQYF. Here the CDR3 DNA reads TGTGCCAGCTCCCGTGGTAGCGGATATCAAGAGACCCAGTACTTC.